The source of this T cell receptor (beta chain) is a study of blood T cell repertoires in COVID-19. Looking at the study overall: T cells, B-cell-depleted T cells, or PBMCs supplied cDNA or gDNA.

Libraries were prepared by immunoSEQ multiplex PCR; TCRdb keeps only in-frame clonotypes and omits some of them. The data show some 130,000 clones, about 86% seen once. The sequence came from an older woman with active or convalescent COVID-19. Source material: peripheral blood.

The CDR3 region has the DNA TGCGCCAGCAGTGAGTCAGCGGGTTTCGTGATGAACACTGAAGCTTTCTTT. It translates to CASSESAGFVMNTEAFF. This sequence joins TRBV10-1 and TRBJ1-1; D remains unclear. The CDR3 consists of 17 residues. Trimming took off 0 bases at V and 0 bases at J, with 14 bases between the two ends. Germline CDR1 reads WNHNN; CDR2 reads SYGVQD (reference sequence).